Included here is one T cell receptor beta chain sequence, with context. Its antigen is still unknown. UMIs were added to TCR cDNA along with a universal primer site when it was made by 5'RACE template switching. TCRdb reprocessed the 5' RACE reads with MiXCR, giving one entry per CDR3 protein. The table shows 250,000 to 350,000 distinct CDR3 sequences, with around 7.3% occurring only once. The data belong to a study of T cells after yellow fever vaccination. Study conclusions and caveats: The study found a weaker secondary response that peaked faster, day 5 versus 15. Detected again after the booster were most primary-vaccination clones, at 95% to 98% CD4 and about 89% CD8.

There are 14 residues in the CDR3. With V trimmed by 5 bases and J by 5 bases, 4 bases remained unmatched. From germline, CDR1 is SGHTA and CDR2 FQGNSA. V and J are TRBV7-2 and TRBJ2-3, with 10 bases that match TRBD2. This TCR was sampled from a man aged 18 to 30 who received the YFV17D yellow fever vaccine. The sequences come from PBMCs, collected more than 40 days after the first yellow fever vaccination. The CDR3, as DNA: TGTGCCAGCAGCATTAGCGGGGGGTTAGATACGCAGTATTTT. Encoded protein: CASSISGGLDTQYF.